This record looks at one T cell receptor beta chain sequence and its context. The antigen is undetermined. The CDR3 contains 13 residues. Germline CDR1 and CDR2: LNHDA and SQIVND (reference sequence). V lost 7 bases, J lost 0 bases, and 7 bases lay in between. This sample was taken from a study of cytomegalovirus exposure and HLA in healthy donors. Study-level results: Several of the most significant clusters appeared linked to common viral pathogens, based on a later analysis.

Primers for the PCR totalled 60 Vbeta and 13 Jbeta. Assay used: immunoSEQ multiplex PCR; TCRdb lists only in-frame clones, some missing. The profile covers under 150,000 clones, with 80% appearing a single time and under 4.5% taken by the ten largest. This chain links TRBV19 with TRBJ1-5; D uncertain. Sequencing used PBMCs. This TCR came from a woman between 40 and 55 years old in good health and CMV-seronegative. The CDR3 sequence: CASIGYSNQPQHF. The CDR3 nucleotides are TGTGCCAGTATCGGGTATAGCAATCAGCCCCAGCATTTT.